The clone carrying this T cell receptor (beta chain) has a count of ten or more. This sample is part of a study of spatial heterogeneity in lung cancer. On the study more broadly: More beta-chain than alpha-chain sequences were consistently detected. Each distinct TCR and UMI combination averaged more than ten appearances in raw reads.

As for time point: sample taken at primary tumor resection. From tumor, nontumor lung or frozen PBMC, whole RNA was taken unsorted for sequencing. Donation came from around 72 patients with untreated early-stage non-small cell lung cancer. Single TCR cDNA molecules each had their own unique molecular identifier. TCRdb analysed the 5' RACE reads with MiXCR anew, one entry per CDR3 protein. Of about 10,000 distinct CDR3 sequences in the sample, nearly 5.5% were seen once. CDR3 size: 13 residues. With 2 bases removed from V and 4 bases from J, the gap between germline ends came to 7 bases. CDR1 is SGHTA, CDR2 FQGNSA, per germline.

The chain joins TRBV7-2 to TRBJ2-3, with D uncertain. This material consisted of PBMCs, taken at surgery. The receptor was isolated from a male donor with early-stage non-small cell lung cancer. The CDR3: CASSLWVADTQYF. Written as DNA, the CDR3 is TGTGCCAGCAGCTTATGGGTTGCAGATACGCAGTATTTT.